The 13 T cell receptor beta chains presented below share a single source sample, sequenced in a study of neurological immune-mediated disorders. TCRdb passed the 5' RACE reads through MiXCR, listing each CDR3 protein once. The sample consists of some 87,000 distinct CDR3 sequences, almost 6% of them appearing once. Documented time point: longitudinal time-point 2. Sequenced material: PBMCs. These receptors were taken from a woman aged 55 to 70 with multiple sclerosis.

This clonotype was picked up many times. This chain connects TRBV5-1 to TRBJ1-6; TRBD1 is a possible D gene (5 bases). From germline, CDR1 is SGHRS and CDR2 YFSETQ. V lost 0 bases, J lost 3 bases, and 13 bases lay in between. The CDR3 has 17 residues. CDR3 sequence: CASSLVSGVNYNSPLHF. The DNA for the CDR3 is TGCGCCAGCAGCTTGGTCTCGGGGGTAAACTATAATTCACCCCTCCACTTT.

This clonotype turned up a few times. This rearrangement joins TRBV5-5 to TRBJ1-2, with D perhaps TRBD1 (6 bases). The V gene's germline CDR1 is SGHKS and CDR2 YYEKEE (reference sequence). The CDR3 sequence is 15 residues long. The germline V and J ends were trimmed by 0 bases and 3 bases, with 12 bases remaining between them. The CDR3 spells CASSLVGGADYGYTF. As DNA, the CDR3 is TGTGCCAGCAGCTTGGTTGGGGGCGCAGACTATGGCTACACCTTC.

This clonotype was seen only a few times. This rearrangement joins TRBV4-2 to TRBJ2-7; TRBD1 is a possible D gene (6 bases). Trimming removed 8 bases at V and 6 bases at J, with 20 bases between. From germline, CDR1 is LGHNA and CDR2 YNFKEQ. This CDR3 region has 14 residues. The CDR3 DNA is TGTGCCAGCTCCAGGGACATAAAGTTACCCGAGCAGTACTTC. Its protein is CASSRDIKLPEQYF.

This clonotype was counted ten times or more. The J gene is TRBJ2-3, the V gene TRBV29-1, with D hard to call. This CDR3 contains 13 residues. CDR1 and CDR2 (germline): SQVTM, ANQGSEA. The germline V and J ends were trimmed by 7 bases and 0 bases, with 11 bases remaining between them. This chain's CDR3 is CSARTYSTDTQYF. DNA of the CDR3: TGCAGCGCCCGGACGTACAGCACAGATACGCAGTATTTT.

This clonotype occurred many times. The chain recombines TRBV20-1 with TRBJ1-1; possible D gene TRBD1, 5 bases. The CDR3 has 12 amino acids. Trimming took off 6 bases at V and 7 bases at J, with 15 bases between the two ends. Per germline, CDR1 DFQATT and CDR2 SNEGSKA (reference sequence). Here the CDR3 DNA reads TGCAGTGCCGCGGATCGGGGGAGTGAAGCTTTCTTT. This sequence encodes CSAADRGSEAFF.

The chain has TRBV18 and TRBJ1-2, with TRBD1 identical over 7 bases. J gave up 4 bases and V 0 bases, and 5 bases lay outside the gene matches. The CDR3 is made up of 15 amino acids. Germline lookup yields CDR1 KGHSH and CDR2 LQKENI. CDR3 nucleotides: TGTGCCAGCTCACCACCGACAGGGAGGACCTATGGCTACACCTTC. Residues: CASSPPTGRTYGYTF.

Ten or more counts support this clonotype. J is TRBJ2-2 and V is TRBV7-9; TRBD1 matches at 7 bases. The V gene end was trimmed by 1 base and the J gene end by 2 bases; junction bases not matched to a gene: 4. CDR1 and CDR2 (germline): SEHNR, FQNEAQ (reference sequence). CDR3 length: 16 amino acids. Here the CDR3 reads CASSLGTGDNTGELFF. CDR3 DNA: TGTGCCAGCAGCTTAGGGACAGGAGATAACACCGGGGAGCTGTTTTTT.

This clonotype was detected ten times or more. The rearrangement links TRBV20-1 to TRBJ2-3; possible D gene TRBD1, 6 bases. Trimming left V 0 bases short and J 2 bases short, with 12 bases between. Germline V gene sequence: CDR1 DFQATT, CDR2 SNEGSKA (reference sequence). The CDR3 has 15 residues. Here the CDR3 DNA reads TGCAGTGCTAGAGACTGGACAGACCCCACAGATACGCAGTATTTT. It specifies CSARDWTDPTDTQYF.

Ten or more counts support this clonotype. The chain uses TRBV5-1 and TRBJ2-4; 10 positions match TRBD1. Germline CDR1 and CDR2: SGHRS and YFSETQ. This CDR3 has 15 residues. Trimming cost V 3 bases and J 8 bases; bases outside gene matches: 8. The CDR3: CASSSTWTGGDIQYF. In DNA, the CDR3 is TGCGCCAGCAGCTCGACGTGGACAGGGGGGGACATTCAGTACTTC.

The chain is built from TRBV19 and TRBJ2-1; maybe TRBD1 (6 bases). Germline CDR1 and CDR2: LNHDA and SQIVND (reference sequence). V was shortened by 10 bases and J by 0 bases, with 13 bases between the two germline ends. The CDR3 spans 14 residues. Here the CDR3 DNA reads TGTGCCACCAGTGGGGACAACTCCTACAATGAGCAGTTCTTC. It specifies CATSGDNSYNEQFF.

This clonotype is termed medium-sized. CDR3 in amino acids: CASSGTGTGNSPLHF. CDR3 sequence (DNA): TGTGCCAGCAGCGGAACCGGGACAGGAAATTCACCCCTCCACTTT. The chain joins TRBV9 to TRBJ1-6, with 8 bases that match TRBD1. The CDR3 has 15 amino acids. Looked up from germline, CDR1 is SGDLS and CDR2 is YYNGEE. After removal of 3 bases from V and 7 bases from J, the junction contained 6 bases not matched to a gene.

At least ten counts were recorded for this clonotype. The chain employs TRBV20-1 and TRBJ1-5; D is unclear. This CDR3 has 11 amino acids. V was cut by 3 bases and J by 8 bases, with 8 bases left in between. The germline CDR1 and CDR2 sequences are DFQATT and SNEGSKA (reference sequence). CDR3: CSASPREPQHF. CDR3 DNA: TGCAGTGCTAGCCCTAGGGAGCCCCAGCATTTT.

The sample holds many counts of this clonotype. The rearrangement uses TRBV5-1 and TRBJ2-5; D unclear. The germline gives CDR1 SGHRS, CDR2 YFSETQ. CDR3 size: 13 residues. V gave up 4 bases and J gave up 0 bases, with 7 bases separating them. This CDR3 is CASSLKYQETQYF. The CDR3 region has the DNA TGCGCCAGCAGCCTAAAGTACCAAGAGACCCAGTACTTC.